The entry below describes one TCR beta chain. Its antigen specificity is not known. No much larger clone exists at a distance of one base, and base qualities are not known. Other DNA sequences in this sample translate to the same CDR3. This entry is derived from a study of blood T cell repertoires in COVID-19 (dated by TCRdb to the early 2020s). Study-level background: Collaborator samples came from the United States, Italy and Spain and covered acute and convalescent phases of COVID-19. The material from the prospective study consisted of cDNA or gDNA derived from T cells, B-cell-depleted T cells, or PBMCs. Deeply sampled blood TCRbeta repertoires from subjects exposed to, actively infected with, or recovered from COVID-19 were included in the dataset. The repertoires were released in a freely available public database intended as a resource for research on the immune response to SARS-CoV-2. The samples were drawn from two sources: the first 160 participants of the ongoing ImmuneRACE study, and fewer than 1,500 subjects contributed by 6 global collaborators. A de-identified subject ID, COVID-19 status, age in years and sex were almost always included in the sample metadata. Where available, HLA class I and class II types were taken from metadata supplied by the sample provider and were not determined by assay-based typing.

Whole blood was collected in K2EDTA tubes by collaborating institutions according to the institutions' own protocols. For TCRbeta analysis, collaborator samples were shipped as frozen whole blood, as isolated PBMCs, or as DNA extracted from either sample type. The CDR3 has 14 amino acids, counting the end cysteine and phenylalanine. The read is trimmed to its CDR3 DNA, 42 bases read in frame from base 1. CDR1 and CDR2 are drawn from the germline V gene: SGHRS, YFSETQ. Here V drops 2 bases and J drops 2 bases, and the junction holds 2 bases not matched to any gene. TCRbeta CDR3 regions were amplified from genomic DNA using the immunoSEQ Assay, a bias-controlled multiplex PCR. The original methods were these. The number of nucleated cells in each sample was estimated by amplification of reference gene primers within the assay. To quantify the absolute abundance of each unique TCRbeta CDR3 rearrangement, sequence reads were collapsed and filtered. For each sample, productive Simpson clonality was calculated as the square root of Simpson's diversity index across productive rearrangements. TCRdb obtained this table from immuneACCESS and retained in-frame rearrangements with V and J assigned. These tables miss some clones; where compared with another copy, unresolved V genes account for less than half of the shortfall, and the remainder is unexplained. V and J calls plus clone size are reproduced from that table; the DNA served to infer D and trimming. For this sample the table gives about 230,000 clones, of which roughly 81% were detected only once. Just under 1% of the sample comes from the top ten.

The research as a whole found: Clinical and demographic metadata were provided uncurated, with the amount varying by source and participant.

This receptor was identified in a man aged 35 to 55 with acute or convalescent COVID-19. This sequence uses TRBV5-1 and TRBJ2-5; 8 of the junction bases match TRBD1. The source material was peripheral blood. The DNA sequence is given as TGCGCCAGCAGCTTTGGACAGGGACAAGAGACCCAGTACTTC. Its translation reads: CASSFGQGQETQYF.